These T cell receptor beta chains were read from a single sample in a study of cytomegalovirus exposure and HLA in healthy donors. TCRdb's copy holds only in-frame clones and misses some; the assay was immunoSEQ multiplex PCR. The sample includes under 200,000 clones, about 71% of them seen just once. The sequencing sample was made of PBMCs. The receptors shown here come from a young woman in good health and CMV-seronegative. CDR3s include the opening cysteine and the closing phenylalanine or tryptophan. Each record gives: V gene, CDR3 length, clone size, D gene, J gene, CDR3 protein. The D gene is left open where the match is weak. The size of a clone is reported for some rows only, either as once, few or many, or as a class for expanded clones.

TRBV9	14	NA	TRBD1	TRBJ2-1	CASSVAGGNNEQFF
TRBV18	15	NA	NA	TRBJ2-7	CASSPGSARTYEQYF
TRBV7-3	19	once	TRBD1	TRBJ2-3	CASSSRTGGLRGDPDTQYF
TRBV5-1	13	NA	NA	TRBJ2-5	CASSLGRGETQYF
TRBV28	14	NA	NA	TRBJ2-1	CASSPDRPYNEQFF
TRBV4-3	13	few	NA	TRBJ2-7	CASSPRGAGEQYF
TRBV28	13	NA	NA	TRBJ1-3	CASVPRPGNTIYF
TRBV11-2	12	NA	NA	TRBJ1-1	CASSLSGTEAFF
TRBV9	12	NA	NA	TRBJ2-3	CASSVDRDTQYF
TRBV25-1	16	NA	TRBD2	TRBJ2-1	CASSALVAGGENEQFF
TRBV7-9	12	NA	NA	TRBJ1-5	CSSSLSVQPQHF
TRBV7-2	17	NA	TRBD2	TRBJ2-2	CASSWLAGTTYTGELFF
TRBV15	15	NA	TRBD2	TRBJ2-7	CATSPPGGTSYEQYF
TRBV23-1	11	few	NA	TRBJ2-5	CASSLRETQYF
TRBV5-1	14	NA	TRBD1	TRBJ1-3	CASSWGQGENTIYF
TRBV9	16	NA	NA	TRBJ2-3	CASSKWTWASTDTQYF
TRBV28	16	NA	TRBD2	TRBJ2-4	CASSDFVGLAGGPRYF
TRBV4-2	14	few	NA	TRBJ1-2	CASSQPEQEYGYTF
TRBV4-2	18	NA	TRBD2	TRBJ2-1	CASSRDSGRALSYNEQFF
TRBV7-8	13	NA	NA	TRBJ2-1	CASSLPSRNEQFF
TRBV5-6	13	few	NA	TRBJ2-7	CASSPIQGYEQYF
TRBV19	16	few	NA	TRBJ2-5	CASSMGERSWGETQYF
TRBV27	14	NA	NA	TRBJ1-5	CASSLQGNNQPQHF
TRBV7-2	14	NA	NA	TRBJ2-7	CASSSGTPYYEQYF
TRBV18	17	NA	NA	TRBJ1-4	CASSPAGGVATNEKLFF
TRBV7-9	14	NA	NA	TRBJ2-2	CASSRQSYTGELFF
TRBV6-1	15	NA	NA	TRBJ2-3	CASSEEVRGPDTQYF